These 13 T cell receptor beta chains were sequenced from one sample in a study of T cells in women clearing cervical HPV infection. Generated by immunoSEQ multiplex PCR, the TCRdb table keeps only in-frame clones and is missing some. Recorded for this sample: tens of thousands of clones. The sequencing input was blood buffy coat. Every receptor here comes from a woman between 18 and 75 years old with a cervical HPV16 infection that either progressed to CIN3+ or cleared (not recorded which).

On this clone: The CDR3 end lies 3 residues beyond the end of the read and is filled in from the germline J gene. V is TRBV30 and J is TRBJ1-2; D is unresolved. From germline, CDR1 is GTSNPN and CDR2 SVGIG (reference sequence). This CDR3 has 13 residues. This CDR3 is CAWSVILTDTYTF. CDR3 bases read: TGTGCCTGGAGTGTTATACTTACAGATACC.

With respect to this clone: At one end, the junction sequence differs from germline, possibly due to a read error. The read comes to an end 3 residues before the CDR3 does, leaving the germline J gene to fill in the end. The V call is TRBV5-1, the J call TRBJ1-2, with TRBD1 as a possible D gene (6 bases). This CDR3 contains 12 residues. Germline CDR1 SGHRS, CDR2 YFSETQ. The sequenced CDR3 bases are TGCGCCAGCAGATTGGACAGCTATGGC. Protein product: CASRLDSYG. The entire CDR3 is CASRLDSYGYTF.

The sequenced part of the CDR3 DNA is TGTGCCAGTAGTATAGTAGCTCGAGCGGGTAGTCCCGGGGAG. It yields the protein CASSIVARAGSPGE. The whole CDR3 region reads CASSIVARAGSPGELFF. The V and J genes are TRBV19 and TRBJ2-2, with D possibly being TRBD2 (6 bases). The missing CDR3 end, 3 residues past where the read stops, is filled in from the germline J gene. V was shortened by 1 base and J by 6 bases, with 18 bases between the two germline ends. Per germline, CDR1 LNHDA and CDR2 SQIVND (reference sequence). This CDR3 region has 17 residues.

Details on this clone: The read is 3 residues too short to cover the CDR3 end, so that end is filled in from the germline J gene. This chain connects TRBV20-1 to TRBJ2-7, with 12 bases fitting TRBD1. V lost 7 bases, J lost 5 bases, and 6 bases stayed unmatched. CDR3 length: 13 amino acids. Germline CDR1 reads DFQATT; CDR2 reads SNEGSKA (reference sequence). The CDR3 is CSGWGQGADEQYF. The sequenced part of the CDR3 DNA is TGCAGTGGGTGGGGACAGGGGGCCGACGAG.

The covered CDR3 bases are TGTGCCAGCAGCCTAAAGGCGGGCGGGGTAGCGTCGAACACCGGGGAG. Protein: CASSLKAGGVASNTGE. The CDR3 as a whole reads CASSLKAGGVASNTGELFF. J is TRBJ2-2 and V is TRBV7-3, with D perhaps TRBD2 (6 bases). The missing CDR3 end, 3 residues past where the read stops, is filled in from the germline J gene. This CDR3 comprises 19 residues. V was cut by 5 bases and J by 0 bases, with 22 bases left in between. Germline CDR1 and CDR2: SGHTA and FQGTGA.

Points on this clone: Read data end 3 residues before the CDR3 end; the end is taken from the germline J gene. The rearrangement joins TRBV4-1 to TRBJ2-7; D is possibly TRBD2 (6 bases). CDR1 MGHRA and CDR2 YSYEKL come from the germline V gene. The CDR3 has 14 amino acids. V lost 2 bases and J 3 bases, leaving 11 bases between the germline ends. The CDR3 is CASSQNRGNYEQYF. Incomplete CDR3 DNA: TGCGCCAGCAGCCAAAATCGGGGGAACTACGAG.

Comment on this clone: Relative to the germline gene, one junction end is altered; a read error may explain this. The read comes to an end 3 residues before the CDR3 does, leaving the germline J gene to fill in the end. The chain has TRBV4-2 and TRBJ1-2; 7 bases fit TRBD1. Germline values: CDR1 LGHNA, CDR2 YNFKEQ. The CDR3 is 16 residues long. CDR3 protein: CASSQEGRTGVDGYTF. The part of the CDR3 DNA that was read is TGCGCCAGCAGCCAAGAGGGCAGGACAGGCGTGGATGGC.

Note on this clone: With the read ending 3 residues before the CDR3 end, the germline J gene is used to fill in that end. This rearrangement joins TRBV6-2 or TRBV6-3 to TRBJ1-2; D is unclear. The CDR3 has 14 amino acids. V lost 5 bases and J lost 2, with 12 bases in between. CDR1 is MNHEY, CDR2 SVGEGT, per germline. The CDR3 bases that were read are TGTGCCAGCAGTCCGGGGAGAGACAACTATGGC. It yields the protein CASSPGRDNYG. The entire CDR3 protein reads CASSPGRDNYGYTF.

With respect to this clone: The CDR3 end lies 3 residues beyond the end of the read and is filled in from the germline J gene. The chain is built from TRBV19 and TRBJ1-2; maybe TRBD1 (5 bases). Germline CDR1 reads LNHDA; CDR2 reads SQIVND (reference sequence). The CDR3 is 15 amino acids. The CDR3 region is CASSMTAIAKNIYTF. CDR3 DNA (partial): TGTGCCAGTAGTATGACAGCCATAGCCAAAAACATC.

Turning to this clone: The sequence runs out 3 residues before the end of the CDR3; the remainder is reconstructed from the germline J gene. The chain combines TRBV7-8 with TRBJ2-6; weak D call: TRBD2 (5 bases). Germline-derived CDR1 and CDR2 are SGHVS and FQNEAQ. CDR3 length: 18 residues. The V and J ends lost 0 bases and 0 bases respectively, with 12 bases between them. CDR3 DNA, as far as it was read: TGTGCCAGCAGCTTAGCGGCGGGTGGGAGCTCTGGGGCCAACGTC. The encoded protein is CASSLAAGGSSGANV. The CDR3 in full is CASSLAAGGSSGANVLTF.

On this clone itself: Read coverage stops 3 residues before the CDR3 terminus; the germline J gene supplies the remainder. The rearrangement joins TRBV10-2 to TRBJ2-3; weak D call: TRBD2 (5 bases). The CDR3 is made up of 15 amino acids. V lost 6 bases and J 0 bases, leaving 13 bases between the germline ends. The V gene's germline CDR1 is WSHSY and CDR2 SAAADI. The sequenced CDR3 bases are TGCGCCAGCAGAGACGTAGCGTTTAGCACAGATACG. The encoded protein is CASRDVAFSTDT. The whole CDR3 sequence is CASRDVAFSTDTQYF.

Comment on this clone: A junction boundary mismatches the germline segment, possibly from a read error. The read is 3 residues too short to cover the CDR3 end, so that end is filled in from the germline J gene. The rearrangement joins TRBV4-2 to TRBJ1-2; TRBD1 aligns across 7 bases. The CDR3 sequence is 15 residues long. The germline CDR1 and CDR2 sequences are LGHNA and YNFKEQ. CDR3: CASSQDRQGSIGYTF. Partial CDR3 DNA: TGCGCCAGCAGCCAAGATCGACAGGGTTCGATCGGC.

A word on this clone: The DNA ends 3 residues before the CDR3 does, and the rest of the CDR3 is filled in from the germline J gene. The rearrangement uses TRBV7-3 and TRBJ2-5; 7 bases fit TRBD2. CDR3 size: 14 residues. Germline assignment: CDR1 SGHTA and CDR2 FQGTGA. CDR3 DNA (partial): TGTGCCAGCAGCGACGGGGGGAGCACAGATACC. Its translation is CASSDGGSTDT. The whole CDR3 sequence reads CASSDGGSTDTQYF.